This T cell receptor beta chain was sequenced during a study of metastatic and nonmetastatic thyroid tumors. Study details: It was across blood and tumor or nodule tissue from malignant and benign thyroid patients that repertoires were compared.

Prior to thyroid surgery, none of the patients had received any treatment. The table lists this clone with many counts. Its cognate antigen is unknown. Per the germline V gene, CDR1 is SGHNT and CDR2 is YENEEA. The V and J ends lost 8 bases and 5 bases respectively, with 18 bases between them. The CDR3 has 14 residues. TCRdb ran MiXCR on the PCR reads. The sample consists of 80,000 to 85,000 clones, around 12% of them appearing once. Findings of the study overall: Benign nodules reportedly had significantly lower TCR beta diversity than malignant thyroid tumors in blood and tumor.

The TCR originated in a female donor with papillary thyroid cancer or a benign thyroid nodule (not recorded which). Some clones in this sample may be carry-over from other donors' samples. The sample was tumor tissue. V usage is TRBV11-3 and J usage is TRBJ2-5; D gene unclear. As DNA, the CDR3 is TGTGCCAGCCGACACGGTTTAGGCGGCGAGACCCAGTACTTC. Translated: CASRHGLGGETQYF.